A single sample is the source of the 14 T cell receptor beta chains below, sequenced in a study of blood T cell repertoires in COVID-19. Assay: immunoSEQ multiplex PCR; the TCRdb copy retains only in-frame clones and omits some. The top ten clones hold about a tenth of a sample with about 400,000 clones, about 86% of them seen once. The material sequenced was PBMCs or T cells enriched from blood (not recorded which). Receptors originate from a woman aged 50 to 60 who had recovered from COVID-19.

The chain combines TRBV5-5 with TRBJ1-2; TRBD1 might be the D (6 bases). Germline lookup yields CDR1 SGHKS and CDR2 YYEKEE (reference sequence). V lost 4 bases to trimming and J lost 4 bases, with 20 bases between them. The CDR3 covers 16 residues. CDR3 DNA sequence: TGTGCCAGCAGCCCCAGGGGCGGGGGAGGAGGCTATGGCTACACCTTC. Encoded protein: CASSPRGGGGGYGYTF. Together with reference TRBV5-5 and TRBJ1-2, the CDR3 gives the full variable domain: DAGVTQSPTHLIKTRGQQVTLRCSPISGHKSVSWYQQVLGQGPQFIFQYYEKEERGRGNFPDRFSARQFPNYSSELNVNALLLGDSALYLCASSPRGGGGGYGYTFGSGTRLTVV.

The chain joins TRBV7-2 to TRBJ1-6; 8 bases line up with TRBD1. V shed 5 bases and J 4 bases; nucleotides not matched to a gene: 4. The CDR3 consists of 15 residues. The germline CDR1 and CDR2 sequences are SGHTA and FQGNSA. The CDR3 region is CASSPDRGYNSPLHF. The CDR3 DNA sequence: TGTGCCAGCAGCCCCGACAGGGGTTATAATTCACCCCTCCACTTT.

The CDR3 protein is CASSLNSGSSGANVLTF. The CDR3 DNA reads TGCGCCAGCAGCTTGAATTCCGGTAGTTCTGGGGCCAACGTCCTGACTTTC. This chain joins TRBV5-1 and TRBJ2-6; D remains unclear. With 1 base removed from V and 1 base from J, the gap between germline ends came to 12 bases. Germline CDR1 is SGHRS and CDR2 is YFSETQ. There are 17 residues in the CDR3.

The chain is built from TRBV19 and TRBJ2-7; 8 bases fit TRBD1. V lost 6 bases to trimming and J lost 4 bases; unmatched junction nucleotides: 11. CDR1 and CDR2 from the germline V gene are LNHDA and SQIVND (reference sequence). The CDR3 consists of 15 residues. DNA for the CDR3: TGTGCCAGTAGCACAGGGGGGTATTCCTTTTACGAGCAGTACTTC. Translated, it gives CASSTGGYSFYEQYF.

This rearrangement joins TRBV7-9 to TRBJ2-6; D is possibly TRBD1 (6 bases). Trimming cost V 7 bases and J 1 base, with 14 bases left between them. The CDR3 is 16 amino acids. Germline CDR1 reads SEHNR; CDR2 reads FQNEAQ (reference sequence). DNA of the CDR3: TGTGCCAGCAACCAATACCAGGGGTCTGGGGCCAACGTCCTGACTTTC. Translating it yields CASNQYQGSGANVLTF.

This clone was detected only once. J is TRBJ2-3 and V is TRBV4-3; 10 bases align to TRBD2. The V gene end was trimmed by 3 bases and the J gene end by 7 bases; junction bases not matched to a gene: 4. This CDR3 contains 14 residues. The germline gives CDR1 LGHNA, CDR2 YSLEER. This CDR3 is CASSHGTSAHTQYF. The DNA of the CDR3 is TGCGCCAGCAGCCATGGGACTAGCGCACATACGCAGTATTTT.

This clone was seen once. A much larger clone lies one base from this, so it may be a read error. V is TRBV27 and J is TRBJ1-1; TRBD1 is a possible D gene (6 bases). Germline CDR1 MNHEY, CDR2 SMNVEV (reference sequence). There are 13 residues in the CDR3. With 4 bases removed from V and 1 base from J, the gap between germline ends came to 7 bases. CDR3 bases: TGTGCCAGCAGTTGGACAGCGAACACTGAAGCTTTCTTT. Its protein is CASSWTANTEAFF.

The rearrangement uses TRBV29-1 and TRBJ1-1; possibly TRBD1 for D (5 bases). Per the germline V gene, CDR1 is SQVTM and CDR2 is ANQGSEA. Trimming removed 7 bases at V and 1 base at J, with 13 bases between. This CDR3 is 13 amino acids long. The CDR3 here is CSAQQVRNTEAFF. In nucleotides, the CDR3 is TGCAGCGCGCAACAGGTCAGGAACACTGAAGCTTTCTTT.

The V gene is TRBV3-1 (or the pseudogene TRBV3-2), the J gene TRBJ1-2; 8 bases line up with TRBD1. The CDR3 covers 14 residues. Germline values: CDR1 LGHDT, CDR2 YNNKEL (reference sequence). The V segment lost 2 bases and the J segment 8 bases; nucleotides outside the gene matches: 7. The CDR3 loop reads CASSQRTGSGGYTF. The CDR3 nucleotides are TGTGCCAGCAGCCAACGGACAGGGTCGGGAGGCTACACCTTC.

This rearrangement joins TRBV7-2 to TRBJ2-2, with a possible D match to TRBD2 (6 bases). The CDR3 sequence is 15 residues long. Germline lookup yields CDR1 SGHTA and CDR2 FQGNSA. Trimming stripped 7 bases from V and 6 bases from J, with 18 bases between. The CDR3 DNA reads TGTGCCAGCACCACGTTCGGGGGTCAGGCCGGGGAGCTGTTTTTT. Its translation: CASTTFGGQAGELFF. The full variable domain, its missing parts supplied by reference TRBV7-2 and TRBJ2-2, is GAGVSQSPSNKVTEKGKDVELRCDPISGHTALYWYRQSLGQGLEFLIYFQGNSAPDKSGLPSDRFSAERTGGSVSTLTIQRTQQEDSAVYLCASTTFGGQAGELFFGEGSRLTVL.

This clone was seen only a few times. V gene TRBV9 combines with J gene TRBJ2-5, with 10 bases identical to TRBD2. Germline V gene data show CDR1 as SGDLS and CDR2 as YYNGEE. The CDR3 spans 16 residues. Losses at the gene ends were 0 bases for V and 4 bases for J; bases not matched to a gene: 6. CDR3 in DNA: TGTGCCAGCAGCGTAGGCGAGCGGGGGGGGTTAGAGACCCAGTACTTC. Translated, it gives CASSVGERGGLETQYF.

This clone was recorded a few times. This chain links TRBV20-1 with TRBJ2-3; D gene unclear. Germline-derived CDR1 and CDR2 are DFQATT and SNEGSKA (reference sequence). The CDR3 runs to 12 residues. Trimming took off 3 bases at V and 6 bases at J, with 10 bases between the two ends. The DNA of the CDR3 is TGCAGTGCTAGTGAACCTACGGATACGCAGTATTTT. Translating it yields CSASEPTDTQYF.

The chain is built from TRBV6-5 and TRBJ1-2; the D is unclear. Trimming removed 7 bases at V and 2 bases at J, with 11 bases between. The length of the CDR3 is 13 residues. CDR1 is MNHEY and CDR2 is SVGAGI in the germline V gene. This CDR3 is CASISDQNYGYTF. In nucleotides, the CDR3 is TGTGCCAGCATATCAGATCAGAACTATGGCTACACCTTC.

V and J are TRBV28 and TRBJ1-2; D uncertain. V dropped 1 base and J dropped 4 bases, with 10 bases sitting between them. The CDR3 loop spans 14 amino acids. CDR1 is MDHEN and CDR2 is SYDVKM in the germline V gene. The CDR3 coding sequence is TGTGCCAGCAGTTTATTGGTCCCAGGCTATGGCTACACCTTC. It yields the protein CASSLLVPGYGYTF.